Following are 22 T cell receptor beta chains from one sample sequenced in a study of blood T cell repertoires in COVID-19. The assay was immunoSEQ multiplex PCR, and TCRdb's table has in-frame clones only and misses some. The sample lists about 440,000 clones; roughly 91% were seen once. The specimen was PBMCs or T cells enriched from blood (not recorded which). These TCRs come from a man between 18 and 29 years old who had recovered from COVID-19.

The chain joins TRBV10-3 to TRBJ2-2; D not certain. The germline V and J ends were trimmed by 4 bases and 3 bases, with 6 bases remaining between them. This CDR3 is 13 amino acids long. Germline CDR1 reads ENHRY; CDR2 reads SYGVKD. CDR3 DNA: TGTGCCATCAGTGCAGACTACACCGGGGAGCTGTTTTTT. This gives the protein CAISADYTGELFF.

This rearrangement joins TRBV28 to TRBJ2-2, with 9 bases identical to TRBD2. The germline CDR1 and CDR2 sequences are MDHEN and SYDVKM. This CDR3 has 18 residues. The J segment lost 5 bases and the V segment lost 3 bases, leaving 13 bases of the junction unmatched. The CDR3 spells CASSFPGASGAKTGELFF. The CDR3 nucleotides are TGTGCCAGCAGTTTCCCTGGGGCTAGCGGGGCCAAAACCGGGGAGCTGTTTTTT.

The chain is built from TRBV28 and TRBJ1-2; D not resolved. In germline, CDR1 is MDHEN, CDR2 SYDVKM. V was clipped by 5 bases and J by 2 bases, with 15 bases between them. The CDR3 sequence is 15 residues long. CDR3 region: CASSPHPPQNYGYTF. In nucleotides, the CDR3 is TGTGCCAGCAGTCCCCACCCACCTCAGAACTATGGCTACACCTTC.

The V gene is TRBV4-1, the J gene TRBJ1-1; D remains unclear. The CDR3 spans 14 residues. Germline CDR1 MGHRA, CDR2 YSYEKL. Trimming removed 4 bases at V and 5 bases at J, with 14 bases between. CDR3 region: CASSPGRGMTEAFF. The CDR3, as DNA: TGCGCCAGCAGCCCCGGACGGGGAATGACTGAAGCTTTCTTT.

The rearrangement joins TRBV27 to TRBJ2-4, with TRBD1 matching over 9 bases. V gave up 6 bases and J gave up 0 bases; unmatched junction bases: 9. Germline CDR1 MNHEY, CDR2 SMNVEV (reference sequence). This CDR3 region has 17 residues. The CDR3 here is CASRPLRTGVAKNIQYF. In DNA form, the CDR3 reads TGTGCCAGCAGACCCCTCCGGACAGGGGTAGCCAAAAACATTCAGTACTTC.

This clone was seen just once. In DNA form, the CDR3 reads TGTGCCAGCAGCACAGGGGATCTCTCTGGAAACACCATATATTTT. This sequence encodes CASSTGDLSGNTIYF. The genes are TRBV7-9 and TRBJ1-3; 7 nucleotides line up with TRBD1. Unmatched junction bases numbered 4, after V lost 5 bases and J lost 0 bases. The CDR3 length is 15 residues. Per germline, CDR1 SEHNR and CDR2 FQNEAQ (reference sequence).

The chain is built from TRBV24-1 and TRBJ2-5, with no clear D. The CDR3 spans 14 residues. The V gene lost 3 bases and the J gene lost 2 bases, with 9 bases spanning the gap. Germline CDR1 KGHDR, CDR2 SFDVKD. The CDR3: CATSDHTVQETQYF. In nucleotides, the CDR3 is TGTGCCACCAGTGATCACACAGTACAAGAGACCCAGTACTTC.

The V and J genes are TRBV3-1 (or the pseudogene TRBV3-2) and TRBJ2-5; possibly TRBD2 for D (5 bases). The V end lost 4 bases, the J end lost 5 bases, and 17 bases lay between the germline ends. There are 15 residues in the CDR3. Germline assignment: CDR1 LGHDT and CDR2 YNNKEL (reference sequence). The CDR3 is CASSLSRRGMETQYF. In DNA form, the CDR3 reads TGTGCCAGCAGCCTTTCCCGTAGAGGGATGGAGACCCAGTACTTC.

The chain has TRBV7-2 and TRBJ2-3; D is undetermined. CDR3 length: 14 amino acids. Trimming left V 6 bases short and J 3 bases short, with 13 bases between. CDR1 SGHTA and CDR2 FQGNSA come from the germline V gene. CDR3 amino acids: CASSLGARTDTQYF. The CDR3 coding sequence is TGTGCCAGCAGTCTCGGAGCGAGGACAGATACGCAGTATTTT.

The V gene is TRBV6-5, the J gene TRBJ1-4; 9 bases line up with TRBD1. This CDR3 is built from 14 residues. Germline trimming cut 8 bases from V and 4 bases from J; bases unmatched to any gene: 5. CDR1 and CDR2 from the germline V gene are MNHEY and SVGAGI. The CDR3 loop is CASEPGQGNEKLFF. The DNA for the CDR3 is TGTGCCAGCGAACCGGGACAGGGTAATGAAAAACTGTTTTTT.

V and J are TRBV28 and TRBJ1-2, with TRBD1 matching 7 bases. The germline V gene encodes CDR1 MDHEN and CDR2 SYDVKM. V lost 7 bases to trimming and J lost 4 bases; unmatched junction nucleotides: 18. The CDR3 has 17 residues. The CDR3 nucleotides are TGTGCCAGCACCATCGGGGGTGAGGGGGCCCTCGGCTATGGCTACACCTTC. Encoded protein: CASTIGGEGALGYGYTF.

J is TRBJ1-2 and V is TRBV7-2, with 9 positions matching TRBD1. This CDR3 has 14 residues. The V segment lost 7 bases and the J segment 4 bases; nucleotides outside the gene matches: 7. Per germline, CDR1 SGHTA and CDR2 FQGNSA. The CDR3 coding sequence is TGTGCCAGCACCCTAGGGACAGGGAGCTATGGCTACACCTTC. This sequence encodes CASTLGTGSYGYTF.

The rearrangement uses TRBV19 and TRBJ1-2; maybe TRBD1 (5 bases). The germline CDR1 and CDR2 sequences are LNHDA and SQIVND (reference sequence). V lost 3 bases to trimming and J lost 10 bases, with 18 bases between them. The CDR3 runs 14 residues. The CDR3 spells CASSIAQGGYLYTF. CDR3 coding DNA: TGTGCCAGTAGTATCGCTCAGGGTGGATATCTCTACACCTTC.

The DNA for the CDR3 is TGTGCCAGCAGCCTAGACCCAACTAGAAGCGGGGAGCTGTTTTTT. Encoded protein: CASSLDPTRSGELFF. The rearrangement links TRBV7-3 to TRBJ2-2, with D maybe TRBD2 (5 bases). The CDR3 length is 15 residues. Trimming cost V 5 bases and J 7 bases, with 17 bases left between them. Per germline, CDR1 SGHTA and CDR2 FQGTGA.

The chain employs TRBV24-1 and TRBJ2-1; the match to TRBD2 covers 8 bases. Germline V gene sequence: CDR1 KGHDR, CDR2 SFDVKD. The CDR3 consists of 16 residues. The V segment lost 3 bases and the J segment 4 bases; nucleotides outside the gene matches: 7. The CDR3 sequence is CATSDPAGGGYNEQFF. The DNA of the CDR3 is TGTGCCACCAGTGATCCTGCGGGCGGGGGGTACAATGAGCAGTTCTTC.

CDR3 nucleotides: TGTGCCAGCAGGACAGGGCGGACGCAGTATTTT. Translation: CASRTGRTQYF. The chain carries TRBV28 and TRBJ2-3, with TRBD1 identical over 7 bases. CDR3 length equals 11 residues. J lost 9 bases, V lost 6 bases, and 3 bases had no gene match. Germline CDR1 is MDHEN and CDR2 is SYDVKM.

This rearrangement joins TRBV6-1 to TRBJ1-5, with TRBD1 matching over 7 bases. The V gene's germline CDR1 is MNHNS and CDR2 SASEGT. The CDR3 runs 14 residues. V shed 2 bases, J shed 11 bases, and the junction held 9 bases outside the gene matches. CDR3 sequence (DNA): TGTGCCAGCAGTGAAAGAGGGACAGTATTGGCCCAGCATTTT. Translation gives CASSERGTVLAQHF.

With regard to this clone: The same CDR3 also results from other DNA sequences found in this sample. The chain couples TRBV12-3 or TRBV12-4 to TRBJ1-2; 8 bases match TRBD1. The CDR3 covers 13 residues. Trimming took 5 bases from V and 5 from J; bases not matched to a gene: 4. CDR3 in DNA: TGTGCCAGCAGTGCAGGGGGCCGGTATGGCTACACCTTC. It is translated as CASSAGGRYGYTF.

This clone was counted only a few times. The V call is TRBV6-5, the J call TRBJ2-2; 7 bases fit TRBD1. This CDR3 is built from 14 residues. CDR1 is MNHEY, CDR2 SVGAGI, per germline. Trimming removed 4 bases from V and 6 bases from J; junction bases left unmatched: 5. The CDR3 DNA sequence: TGTGCCAGCAGTTCGACAGGGAGCTCCGGGGAGCTGTTTTTT. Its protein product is CASSSTGSSGELFF.

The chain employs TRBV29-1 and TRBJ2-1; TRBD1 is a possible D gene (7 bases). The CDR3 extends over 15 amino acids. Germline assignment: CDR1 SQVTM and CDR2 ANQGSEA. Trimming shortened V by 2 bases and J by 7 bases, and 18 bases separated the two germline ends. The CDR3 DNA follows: TGCAGCGTTGAATGGGCAGGGGGGCTCCGGAATGAGCAGTTCTTC. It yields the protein CSVEWAGGLRNEQFF.

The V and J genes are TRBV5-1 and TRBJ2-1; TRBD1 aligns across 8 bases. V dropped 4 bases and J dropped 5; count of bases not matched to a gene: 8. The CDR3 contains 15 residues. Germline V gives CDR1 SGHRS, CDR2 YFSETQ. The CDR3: CASSLRGLTDNEQFF. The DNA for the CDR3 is TGCGCCAGCAGCCTCAGGGGGCTTACGGACAATGAGCAGTTCTTC.

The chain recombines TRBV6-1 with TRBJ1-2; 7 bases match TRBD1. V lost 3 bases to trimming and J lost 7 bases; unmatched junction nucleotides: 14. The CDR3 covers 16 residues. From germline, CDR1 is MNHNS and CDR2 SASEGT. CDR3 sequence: CASSEIPTGLGSGYTF. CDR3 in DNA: TGTGCCAGCAGTGAGATACCGACAGGGCTGGGCTCTGGCTACACCTTC.